This paragraph covers one T cell receptor beta chain sequence. Its cognate antigen is unknown. Primers for the PCR totalled 60 Vbeta and 13 Jbeta. Assay: immunoSEQ multiplex PCR; the TCRdb copy retains only in-frame clones and omits some. In the table there are about 88,000 clones, 55% to 85% of which are singletons. This entry belongs to a study of cytomegalovirus exposure and HLA in healthy donors. Regarding the study as a whole: The only immune exposure information that was available was CMV serostatus.

From germline, CDR1 is MNHNS and CDR2 SASEGT. This CDR3 contains 12 residues. Deletions cut 8 bases from V and 4 bases from J, with 11 bases between. The chain uses TRBV6-1 and TRBJ1-2, with D possibly TRBD1 on 6 matching bases. This clonotype was obtained from a young woman in good health and CMV-seropositive. Input material: PBMCs. The CDR3 is CASLGAGYGYTF. CDR3 coding DNA: TGTGCCAGCTTGGGGGCGGGCTATGGCTACACCTTC.